This TCR beta chain comes out of a study of blood T cell repertoires in COVID-19. Sequencing was performed with immunoSEQ multiplex PCR; in TCRdb, only in-frame clones are kept and a portion is missing. Among just over 150,000 clones listed, roughly 90% were seen once. CDR1 is SGDLS, CDR2 YYNGEE, per germline. The CDR3 has 13 residues. V dropped 3 bases and J dropped 9 bases, with 10 bases sitting between them. This clone was observed a few times. Material: PBMCs or T cells enriched from blood (not recorded which). This TCR was recovered from a woman aged 50 to 65 who had recovered from COVID-19. The gene calls are TRBV9 and TRBJ1-6; D not certain. CDR3 bases: TGTGCCAGCAGCGCCACGGTGTCTTCACCCCTCCACTTT. This sequence encodes CASSATVSSPLHF.